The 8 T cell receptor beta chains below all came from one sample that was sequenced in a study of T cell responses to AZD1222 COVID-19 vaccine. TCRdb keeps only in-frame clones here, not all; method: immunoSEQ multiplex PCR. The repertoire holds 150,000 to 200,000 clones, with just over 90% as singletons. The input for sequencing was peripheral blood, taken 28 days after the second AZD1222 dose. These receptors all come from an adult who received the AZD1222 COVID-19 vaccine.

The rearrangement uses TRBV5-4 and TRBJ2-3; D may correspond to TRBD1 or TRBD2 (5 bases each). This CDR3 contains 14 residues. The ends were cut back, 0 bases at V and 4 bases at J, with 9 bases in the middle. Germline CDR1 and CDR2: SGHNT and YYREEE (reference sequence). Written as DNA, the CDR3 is TGTGCCAGCAGCTTGGCCCCGGGGCCAGATACGCAGTATTTT. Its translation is CASSLAPGPDTQYF.

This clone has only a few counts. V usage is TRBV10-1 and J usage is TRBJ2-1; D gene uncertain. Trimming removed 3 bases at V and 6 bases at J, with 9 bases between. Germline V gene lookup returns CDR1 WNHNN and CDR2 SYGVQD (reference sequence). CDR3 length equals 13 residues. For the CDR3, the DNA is TGCGCCAGCAGTGAAGGGTTCCCCAATGAGCAGTTCTTC. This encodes CASSEGFPNEQFF.

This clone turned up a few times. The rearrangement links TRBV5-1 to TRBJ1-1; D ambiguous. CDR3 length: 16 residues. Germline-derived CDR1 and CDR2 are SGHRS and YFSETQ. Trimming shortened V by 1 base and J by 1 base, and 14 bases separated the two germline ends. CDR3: CASSLFGSPTNTEAFF. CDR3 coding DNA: TGCGCCAGCAGCTTGTTCGGGAGCCCAACGAACACTGAAGCTTTCTTT.

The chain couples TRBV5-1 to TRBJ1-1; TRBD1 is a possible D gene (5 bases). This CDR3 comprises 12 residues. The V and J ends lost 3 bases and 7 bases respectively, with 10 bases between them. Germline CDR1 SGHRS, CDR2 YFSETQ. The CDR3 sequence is CASSWGDGEAFF. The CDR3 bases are TGCGCCAGCAGCTGGGGCGACGGTGAAGCTTTCTTT.

CDR3 sequence reads: CASSLEGNYGYTF. CDR3 DNA sequence: TGTGCCAGCAGCTTAGAGGGGAACTATGGCTACACCTTC. The J gene is TRBJ1-2, the V gene TRBV7-9, with a tentative D call TRBD1 (5 bases). This CDR3 has 13 residues. Germline lookup yields CDR1 SEHNR and CDR2 FQNEAQ (reference sequence). Trimming shortened V by 1 base and J by 2 bases, and 5 bases separated the two germline ends.

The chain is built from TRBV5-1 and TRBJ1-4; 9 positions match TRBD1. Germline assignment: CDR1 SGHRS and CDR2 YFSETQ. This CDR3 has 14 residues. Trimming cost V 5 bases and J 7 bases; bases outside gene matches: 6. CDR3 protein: CASSIGTGSEKLFF. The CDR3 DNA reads TGCGCCAGCAGTATAGGGACAGGGAGTGAAAAACTGTTTTTT. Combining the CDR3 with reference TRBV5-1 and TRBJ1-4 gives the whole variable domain KAGVTQTPRYLIKTRGQQVTLSCSPISGHRSVSWYQQTPGQGLQFLFEYFSETQRNKGNFPGRFSGRQFSNSRSEMNVSTLELGDSALYLCASSIGTGSEKLFFGSGTQLSVL.

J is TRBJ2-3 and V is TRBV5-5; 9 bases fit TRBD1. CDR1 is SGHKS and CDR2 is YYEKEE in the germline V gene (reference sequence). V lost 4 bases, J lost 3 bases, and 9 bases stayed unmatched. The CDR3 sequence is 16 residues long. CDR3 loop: CASSVTQGAGTDTQYF. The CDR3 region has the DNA TGTGCCAGCAGCGTGACACAGGGGGCAGGGACAGATACGCAGTATTTT.

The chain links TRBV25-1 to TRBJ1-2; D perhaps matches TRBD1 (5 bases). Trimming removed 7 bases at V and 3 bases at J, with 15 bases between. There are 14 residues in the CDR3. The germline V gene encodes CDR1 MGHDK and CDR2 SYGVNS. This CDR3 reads CASTPQGSYYGYTF. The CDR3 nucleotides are TGTGCCAGCACTCCCCAGGGCAGTTACTATGGCTACACCTTC.